This paragraph covers one T cell receptor beta chain sequence. Its antigen remains unknown. Primers used in a second PCR of roughly 6 to 12 cycles were a sample-barcoded 5' primer and a J-beta primer mix. Using its own MiXCR run on the 5' RACE reads, TCRdb lists one record per CDR3 protein. The data hold hundreds of thousands of distinct CDR3 sequences, with 20% to 25% observed a single time. This sample was included in a study of blood T cells in healthy people across ages. General study findings and limits: With naive T cell percentage, TCR beta diversity showed a strong correlation.

This same sample was also taken into another study, of T cells of mothers and their children. This second study says: Using the M1S primer, the second PCR added sample barcodes along with 2-4 random nucleotides.

The TCR originated in a boy aged 10-17 years in good health. Sequenced sample: blood.

The CDR3 DNA reads as TGTGCCAGCTCACCACGGCCAGATGAAGCTTTCTTT. This gives the protein CASSPRPDEAFF. The gene calls are TRBV18 and TRBJ1-1; D not resolved. The CDR3 extends over 12 amino acids. V was cut by 1 base and J by 7 bases, with 7 bases left in between. Germline CDR1 KGHSH, CDR2 LQKENI. Looking up the rest from reference TRBV18 and TRBJ1-1 gives the full variable domain: NAGVMQNPRHLVRRRGQEARLRCSPMKGHSHVYWYRQLPEEGLKFMVYLQKENIIDESGMPKERFSAEFPKEGPSILRIQQVVRGDSAAYFCASSPRPDEAFFGQGTRLTVV.